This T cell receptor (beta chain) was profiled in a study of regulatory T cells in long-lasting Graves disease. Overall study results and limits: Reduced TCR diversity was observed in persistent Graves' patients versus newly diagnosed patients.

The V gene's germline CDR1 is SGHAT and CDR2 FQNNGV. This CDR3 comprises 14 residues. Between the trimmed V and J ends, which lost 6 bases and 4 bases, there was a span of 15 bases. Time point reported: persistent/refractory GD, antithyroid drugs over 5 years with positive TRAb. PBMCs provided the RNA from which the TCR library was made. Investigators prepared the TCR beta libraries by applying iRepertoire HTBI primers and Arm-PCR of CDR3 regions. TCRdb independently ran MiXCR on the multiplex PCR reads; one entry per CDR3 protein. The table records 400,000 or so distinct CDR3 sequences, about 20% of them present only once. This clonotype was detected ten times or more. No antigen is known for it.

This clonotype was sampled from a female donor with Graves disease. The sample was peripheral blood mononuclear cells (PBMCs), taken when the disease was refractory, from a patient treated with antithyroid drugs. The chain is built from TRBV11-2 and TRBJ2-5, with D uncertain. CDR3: CASRAHGVGETQYF. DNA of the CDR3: TGTGCCAGCAGGGCTCATGGGGTTGGAGAGACCCAGTACTTC.